The T cell receptor (beta chain) under discussion was sequenced for a study of T-cell memory formation after mild COVID-19 (dated by TCRdb to the early 2020s). In terms of the full investigation: Most TCR sequence clusters were specific to one of the two donors. T-cell clones expanding and contracting after mild COVID-19 in two donors were tracked by longitudinal TCRalpha and TCRbeta repertoire sequencing. The cohort was made up of two young adult volunteers, one female and one male, who were previously healthy. General conclusions and limits of the study: Clones contracting from day 15 to 85 had balanced CD4/CD8 phenotypes, while a second wave expanding from day 15 to 37 was biased towards CD4+. Whether the second-wave clones peaking on day 37 were SARS-CoV-2 specific was not confirmed. Contracting CD4+ clones turned up mainly in the CM and EM memory subsets, whereas EMRA was where CD8+ clones were enriched. Some responding clones were detected in pre-infection memory, suggesting pre-existing cross-reactive memory T cells joined the SARS-CoV-2 response. Only two mild cases were covered by the study, and larger cohorts that include severe cases with pre-infection samples were considered necessary.

There are a few counts of this clonotype. No antigen is known for it. Nothing much larger sits one base from this clone, and base qualities are not available. Based on the germline V gene, the CDR1 and CDR2 sequences are KGHDR and SFDVKD. Here V drops 1 base and J drops 3 bases, and the junction holds 5 bases not matched to any gene. The CDR3 measures 16 amino acids from cysteine to phenylalanine. Solely the CDR3 DNA is kept, with 48 bases framed from the first base. TCRdb names Illumina NovaSeq 6000 as the instrument used. cDNA libraries for TCRalpha and TCRbeta were prepared by 5'RACE using constant-segment primers, with sample barcodes and unique molecular identifiers added. Trizol reagent was used to extract RNA from every sample. The libraries were amplified in two PCR steps, and the second step added a second sample barcode and Illumina TruSeq adapters. Sequencing of the libraries was done on an Illumina NovaSeq, producing 2 x 150 bp paired-end reads. For the original study's pipeline: With migec v1.2.7, reads were demultiplexed and then collapsed into UMI-guided consensus sequences. Using mixcr v2.1.11, UMI consensuses were aligned to TRA and TRB V and J templates and then assembled into clonotypes. Expanded or contracted clonotypes were those called significant by both edgeR and NoisET, with noise models trained on biological replicates. For edgeR calls, a false discovery rate-adjusted p below 0.01 and a log2 fold-change threshold of 1 were applied. As an exploratory analysis of dynamics, max-normalized trajectories of the 1000 most abundant clonotypes were examined by PCA with hierarchical clustering. Each responding clone was given a CD4 or CD8 phenotype based on the CD4+ and CD8+ repertoires, which had been sequenced separately. Using fastp trimming at Q25 and MiXCR clonotype assembly, TCRdb reanalyzed the public sequencing data and kept in-frame beta chains. When rows share a CDR3 protein, they turn into one entry using the most common DNA and genes. TCRdb's processing, not the study's, gives the V and J calls here. The sample data list about half a million distinct CDR3 sequences, and about 20% of these were observed just once. 10% to 15% of the sample lies in the top ten.

Ficoll-Paque density gradient centrifugation was the method used to isolate PBMCs. The sequenced material came from PBMCs or a T cell subset sorted from them (not recorded which). The TCR was taken from an adult woman who had mild COVID-19 (a few samples of this study predate the infection). The sample titles of this study are shuffled in the database, so cell type and time point are left out; the donor was told from shared clones. The V and J segments used are TRBV24-1 and TRBJ2-5; 9 junctional bases match TRBD1. The bases are TGTGCCACCAGTGATTTTGGGACAGGGACGAAAGAGACCCAGTACTTC. Its product reads: CATSDFGTGTKETQYF.